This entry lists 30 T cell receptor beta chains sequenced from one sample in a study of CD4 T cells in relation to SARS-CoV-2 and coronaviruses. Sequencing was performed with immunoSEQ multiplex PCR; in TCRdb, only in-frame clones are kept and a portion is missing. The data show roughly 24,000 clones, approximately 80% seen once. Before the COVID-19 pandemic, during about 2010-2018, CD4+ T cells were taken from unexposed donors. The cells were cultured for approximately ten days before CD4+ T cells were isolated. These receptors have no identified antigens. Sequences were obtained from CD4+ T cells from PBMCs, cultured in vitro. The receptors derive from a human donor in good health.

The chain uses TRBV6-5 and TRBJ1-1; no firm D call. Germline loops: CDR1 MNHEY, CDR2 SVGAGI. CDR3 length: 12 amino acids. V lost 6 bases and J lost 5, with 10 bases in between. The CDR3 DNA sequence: TGTGCCAGCAGGTGGGGAAATACTGAAGCTTTCTTT. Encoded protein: CASRWGNTEAFF.

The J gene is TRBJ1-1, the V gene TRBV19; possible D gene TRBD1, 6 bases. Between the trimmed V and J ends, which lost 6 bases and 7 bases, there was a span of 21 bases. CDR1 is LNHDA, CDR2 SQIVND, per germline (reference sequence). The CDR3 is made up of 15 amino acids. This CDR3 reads CASRGSDRPLLEAFF. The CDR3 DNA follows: TGTGCCAGTAGGGGTTCCGACAGGCCGCTTCTTGAAGCTTTCTTT.

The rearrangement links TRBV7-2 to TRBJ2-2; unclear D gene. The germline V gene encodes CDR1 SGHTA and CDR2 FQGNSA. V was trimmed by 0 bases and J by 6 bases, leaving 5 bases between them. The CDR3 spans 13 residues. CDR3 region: CASSLAYPGELFF. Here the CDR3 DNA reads TGTGCCAGCAGCTTAGCGTATCCCGGGGAGCTGTTTTTT.

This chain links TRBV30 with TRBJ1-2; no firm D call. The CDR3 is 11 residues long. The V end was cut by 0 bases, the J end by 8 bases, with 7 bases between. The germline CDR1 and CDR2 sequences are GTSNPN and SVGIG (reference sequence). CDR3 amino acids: CAWSVNVGYTF. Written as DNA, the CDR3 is TGTGCCTGGAGTGTAAATGTGGGCTACACCTTC.

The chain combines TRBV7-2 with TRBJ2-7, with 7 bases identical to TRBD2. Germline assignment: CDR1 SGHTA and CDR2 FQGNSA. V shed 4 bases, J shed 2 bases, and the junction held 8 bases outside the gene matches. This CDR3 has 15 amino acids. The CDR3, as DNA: TGTGCCAGCAGCTACCTATCGGGAGGAGCCTACGAGCAGTACTTC. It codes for CASSYLSGGAYEQYF. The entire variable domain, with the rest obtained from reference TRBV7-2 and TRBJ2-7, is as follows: GAGVSQSPSNKVTEKGKDVELRCDPISGHTALYWYRQSLGQGLEFLIYFQGNSAPDKSGLPSDRFSAERTGGSVSTLTIQRTQQEDSAVYLCASSYLSGGAYEQYFGPGTRLTVT.

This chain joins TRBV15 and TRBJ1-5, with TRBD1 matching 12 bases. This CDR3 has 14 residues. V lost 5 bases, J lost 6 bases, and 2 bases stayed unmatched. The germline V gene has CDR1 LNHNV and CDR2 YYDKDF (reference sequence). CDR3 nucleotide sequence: TGTGCCACCAGCGGGACAGGGGGCATTCAGCCCCAGCATTTT. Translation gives CATSGTGGIQPQHF.

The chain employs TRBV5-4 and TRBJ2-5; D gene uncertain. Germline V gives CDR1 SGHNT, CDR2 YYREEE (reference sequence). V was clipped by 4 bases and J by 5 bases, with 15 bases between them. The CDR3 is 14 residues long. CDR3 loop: CASSPKVLEETQYF. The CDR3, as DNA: TGTGCCAGCAGCCCGAAGGTCCTGGAGGAGACCCAGTACTTC. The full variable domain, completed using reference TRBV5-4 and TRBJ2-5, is ETGVTQSPTHLIKTRGQQVTLRCSSQSGHNTVSWYQQALGQGPQFIFQYYREEENGRGNFPPRFSGLQFPNYSSELNVNALELDDSALYLCASSPKVLEETQYFGPGTRLLVL.

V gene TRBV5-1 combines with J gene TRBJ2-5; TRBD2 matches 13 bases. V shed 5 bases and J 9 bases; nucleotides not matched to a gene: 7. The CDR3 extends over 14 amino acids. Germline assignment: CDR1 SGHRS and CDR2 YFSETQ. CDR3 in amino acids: CASRPTSGRFPQYF. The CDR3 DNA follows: TGCGCCAGCAGACCGACTAGCGGGAGGTTCCCCCAGTACTTC.

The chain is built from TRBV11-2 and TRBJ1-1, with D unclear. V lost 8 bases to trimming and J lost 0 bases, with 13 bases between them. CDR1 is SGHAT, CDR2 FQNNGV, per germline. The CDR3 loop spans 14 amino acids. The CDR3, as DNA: TGTGCCAGCTCGGTCGCAGGCCTGAACACTGAAGCTTTCTTT. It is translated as CASSVAGLNTEAFF.

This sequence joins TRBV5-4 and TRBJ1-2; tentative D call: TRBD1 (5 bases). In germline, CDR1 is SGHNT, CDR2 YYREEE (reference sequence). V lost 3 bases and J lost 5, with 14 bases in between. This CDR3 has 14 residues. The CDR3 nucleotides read TGTGCCAGCAGCTCCGGGACCCAAAATTATGGCTACACCTTC. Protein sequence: CASSSGTQNYGYTF.

The CDR3 loop is CASSEGAFGYTF. CDR3 bases: TGTGCCAGCAGTGAAGGGGCTTTTGGCTACACCTTC. The chain couples TRBV6-1 to TRBJ1-2; D gene uncertain. V lost 1 base and J 7 bases, leaving 7 bases between the germline ends. Germline V gene data show CDR1 as MNHNS and CDR2 as SASEGT. The CDR3 has 12 amino acids.

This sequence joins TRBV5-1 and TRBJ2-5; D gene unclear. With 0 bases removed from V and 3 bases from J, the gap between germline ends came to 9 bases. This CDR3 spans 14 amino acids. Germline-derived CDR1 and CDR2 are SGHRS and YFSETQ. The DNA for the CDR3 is TGCGCCAGCAGCTTGGCCCAGAGCGAAGAGACCCAGTACTTC. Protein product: CASSLAQSEETQYF.

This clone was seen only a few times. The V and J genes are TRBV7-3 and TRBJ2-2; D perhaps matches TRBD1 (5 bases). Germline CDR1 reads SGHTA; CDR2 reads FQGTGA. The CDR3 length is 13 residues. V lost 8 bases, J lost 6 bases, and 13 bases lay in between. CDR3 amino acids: CASGRVRSGELFF. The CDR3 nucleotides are TGTGCCAGCGGCAGGGTTAGGTCCGGGGAGCTGTTTTTT.

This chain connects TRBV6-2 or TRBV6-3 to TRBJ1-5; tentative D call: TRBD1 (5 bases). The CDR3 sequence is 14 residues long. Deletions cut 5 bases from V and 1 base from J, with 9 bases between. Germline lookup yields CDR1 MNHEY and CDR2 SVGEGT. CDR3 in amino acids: CASSNRQSNQPQHF. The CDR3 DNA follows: TGTGCCAGCAGTAACCGACAGAGCAATCAGCCCCAGCATTTT.

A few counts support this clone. CDR3 sequence reads: CASSSSSSYEQYF. Here the CDR3 DNA reads TGTGCCAGCAGTAGCTCCAGCTCCTACGAGCAGTACTTC. The chain uses TRBV12-3 or TRBV12-4 and TRBJ2-7; D remains ambiguous. The CDR3 spans 13 residues. Trimming left V 5 bases short and J 0 bases short, with 8 bases between.

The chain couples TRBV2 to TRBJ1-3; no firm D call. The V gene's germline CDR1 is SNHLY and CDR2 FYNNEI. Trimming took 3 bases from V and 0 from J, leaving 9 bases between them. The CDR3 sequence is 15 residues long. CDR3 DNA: TGTGCCAGCAGTGAGGGATTCCGCTCTGGAAACACCATATATTTT. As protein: CASSEGFRSGNTIYF.

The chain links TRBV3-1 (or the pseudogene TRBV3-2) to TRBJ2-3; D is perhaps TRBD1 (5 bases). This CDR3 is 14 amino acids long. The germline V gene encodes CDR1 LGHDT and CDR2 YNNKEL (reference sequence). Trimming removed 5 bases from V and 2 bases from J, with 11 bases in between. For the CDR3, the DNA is TGTGCCAGCAGCGCCAGGGTGTCCACAGATACGCAGTATTTT. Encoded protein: CASSARVSTDTQYF.

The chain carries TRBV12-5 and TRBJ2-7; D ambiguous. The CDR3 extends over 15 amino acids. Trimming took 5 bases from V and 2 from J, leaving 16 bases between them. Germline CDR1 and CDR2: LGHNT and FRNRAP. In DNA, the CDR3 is TGTGCTAGTGGTCCCCCTGACATGAGGACCTACGAGCAGTACTTC. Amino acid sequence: CASGPPDMRTYEQYF.

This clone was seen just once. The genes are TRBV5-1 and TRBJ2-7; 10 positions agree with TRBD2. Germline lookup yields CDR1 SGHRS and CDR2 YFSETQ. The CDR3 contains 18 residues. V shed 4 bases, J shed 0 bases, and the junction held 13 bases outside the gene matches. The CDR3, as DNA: TGCGCCAGCAGCCCCGCTGGGGTAGCGGGAGGCCTCTCCTACGAGCAGTACTTC. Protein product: CASSPAGVAGGLSYEQYF.

The CDR3 nucleotides are TGTGCCAGTAGTATAGAGCGGGATGACTACAATGAGCAGTTCTTC. Translated, it gives CASSIERDDYNEQFF. The chain links TRBV19 to TRBJ2-1, with D perhaps TRBD2 (6 bases). Trimming shortened V by 0 bases and J by 3 bases, and 9 bases separated the two germline ends. CDR1 LNHDA and CDR2 SQIVND come from the germline V gene (reference sequence). The CDR3 extends over 15 amino acids.

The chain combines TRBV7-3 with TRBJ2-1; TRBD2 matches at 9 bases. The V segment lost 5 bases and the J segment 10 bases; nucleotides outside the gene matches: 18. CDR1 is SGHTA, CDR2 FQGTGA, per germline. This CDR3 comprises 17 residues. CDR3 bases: TGTGCCAGCAGCCCGTCGAGGCTAGCGGGGCGACCTGGGGAGCAGTTCTTC. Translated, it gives CASSPSRLAGRPGEQFF. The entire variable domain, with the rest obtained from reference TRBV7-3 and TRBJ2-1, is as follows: GAGVSQTPSNKVTEKGKYVELRCDPISGHTALYWYRQSLGQGPEFLIYFQGTGAADDSGLPNDRFFAVRPEGSVSTLKIQRTERGDSAVYLCASSPSRLAGRPGEQFFGPGTRLTVL.

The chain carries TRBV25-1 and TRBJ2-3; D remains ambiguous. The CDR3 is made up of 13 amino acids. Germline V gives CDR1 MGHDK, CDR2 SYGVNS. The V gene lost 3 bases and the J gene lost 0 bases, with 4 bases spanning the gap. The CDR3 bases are TGTGCCAGCAGTGACCGTAGCACAGATACGCAGTATTTT. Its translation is CASSDRSTDTQYF.

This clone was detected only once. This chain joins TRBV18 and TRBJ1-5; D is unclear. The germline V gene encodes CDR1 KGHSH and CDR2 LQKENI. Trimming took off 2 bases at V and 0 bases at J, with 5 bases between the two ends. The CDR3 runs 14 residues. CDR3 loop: CASSPVISNQPQHF. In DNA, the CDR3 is TGTGCCAGCTCACCAGTCATTAGCAATCAGCCCCAGCATTTT.

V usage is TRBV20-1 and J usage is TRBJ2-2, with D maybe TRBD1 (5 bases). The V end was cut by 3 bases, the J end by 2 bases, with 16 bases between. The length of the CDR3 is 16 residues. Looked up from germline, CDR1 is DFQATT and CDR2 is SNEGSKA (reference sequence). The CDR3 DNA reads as TGCAGTGCTAGTTTCGCGACAGCAGGCAACACCGGGGAGCTGTTTTTT. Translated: CSASFATAGNTGELFF.

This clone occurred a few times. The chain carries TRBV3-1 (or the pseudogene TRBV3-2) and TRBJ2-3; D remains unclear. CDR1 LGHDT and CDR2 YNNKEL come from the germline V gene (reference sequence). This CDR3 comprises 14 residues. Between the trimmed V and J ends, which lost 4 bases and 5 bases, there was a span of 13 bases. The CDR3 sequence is CASSPFSKVDTQYF. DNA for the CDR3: TGTGCCAGCAGCCCCTTCTCCAAGGTAGATACGCAGTATTTT.

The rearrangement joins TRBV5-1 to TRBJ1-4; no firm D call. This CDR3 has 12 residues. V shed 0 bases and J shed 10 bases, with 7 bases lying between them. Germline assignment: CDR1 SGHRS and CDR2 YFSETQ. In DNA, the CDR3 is TGCGCCAGCAGCTTGGACTCTGGAAAACTGTTTTTT. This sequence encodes CASSLDSGKLFF.

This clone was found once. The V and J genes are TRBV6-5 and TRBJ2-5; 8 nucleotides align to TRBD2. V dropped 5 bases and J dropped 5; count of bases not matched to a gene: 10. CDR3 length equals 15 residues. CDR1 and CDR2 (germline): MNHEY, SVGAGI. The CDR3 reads CASSPMAGGPETQYF. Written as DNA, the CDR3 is TGTGCCAGCAGTCCCATGGCGGGAGGCCCCGAGACCCAGTACTTC.

The CDR3 loop reads CASSLAGQGLGGYTF. CDR3 bases: TGTGCCAGCAGTTTGGCCGGACAGGGGTTGGGGGGCTACACCTTC. This chain links TRBV28 with TRBJ1-2, with 9 bases aligning to TRBD1. This CDR3 spans 15 amino acids. CDR1 is MDHEN and CDR2 is SYDVKM in the germline V gene. V shed 3 bases, J shed 8 bases, and the junction held 10 bases outside the gene matches.

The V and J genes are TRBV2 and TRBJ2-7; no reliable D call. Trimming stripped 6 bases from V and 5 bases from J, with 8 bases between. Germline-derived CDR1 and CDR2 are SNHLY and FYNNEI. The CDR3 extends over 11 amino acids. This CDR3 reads CASSIEHEQYF. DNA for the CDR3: TGTGCCAGCAGCATAGAACACGAGCAGTACTTC.

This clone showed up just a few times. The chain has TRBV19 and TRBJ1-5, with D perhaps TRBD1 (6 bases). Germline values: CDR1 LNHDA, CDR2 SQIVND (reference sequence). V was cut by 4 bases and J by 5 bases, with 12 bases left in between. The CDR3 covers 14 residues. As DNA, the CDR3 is TGTGCCAGTAGTACGAACGGGGGCGATCAGCCCCAGCATTTT. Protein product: CASSTNGGDQPQHF. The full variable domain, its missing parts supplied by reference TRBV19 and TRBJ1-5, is DGGITQSPKYLFRKEGQNVTLSCEQNLNHDAMYWYRQDPGQGLRLIYYSQIVNDFQKGDIAEGYSVSREKKESFPLTVTSAQKNPTAFYLCASSTNGGDQPQHFGDGTRLSIL.